The 29 T cell receptor beta chains reported below all come from one sample, sequenced in a study of regulatory T cells in long-lasting Graves disease. Arm-PCR of CDR3 regions with iRepertoire HTBI primers generated TCR beta libraries. In TCRdb, the multiplex PCR reads were re-called with MiXCR into one record per CDR3 protein. The sample contains 550,000 to 700,000 distinct CDR3 sequences, roughly 15% of which appear only once. The time point denotes: newly diagnosed GD, antithyroid drugs for less than 3 months. RNA extracted from PBMCs served as the sequencing template. The sample was also reused in another study, on T cells in Graves' hyperthyroidism and ophthalmopathy.

The source material was peripheral blood mononuclear cells (PBMCs), sampled at new diagnosis, from a patient treated with antithyroid drugs. The receptors shown here come from a man younger than 35 with Graves disease.

This clonotype was seen ten or more times. This sequence joins TRBV27 and TRBJ2-3; D call uncertain. V was clipped by 6 bases and J by 6 bases, with 16 bases between them. The CDR3 runs to 14 residues. CDR1 and CDR2 from the germline V gene are MNHEY and SMNVEV (reference sequence). The chain's CDR3 is CASRTWTMADTQYF. CDR3 DNA: TGTGCCAGCAGGACCTGGACCATGGCGGATACGCAGTATTTT.

This clonotype was detected many times. The chain is built from TRBV28 and TRBJ2-7; weak D call: TRBD1 (5 bases). Germline CDR1 and CDR2: MDHEN and SYDVKM. CDR3 length: 18 residues. V lost 2 bases and J 6 bases, leaving 26 bases between the germline ends. The CDR3 region is CASSLEKNWGARVREQYF. As DNA, the CDR3 is TGTGCCAGCAGTTTAGAGAAGAACTGGGGCGCTCGGGTTCGCGAGCAGTACTTC.

This clonotype was seen at least ten times. This chain joins TRBV2 and TRBJ2-5, with 10 bases aligning to TRBD2. Germline V gives CDR1 SNHLY, CDR2 FYNNEI. Losses at the gene ends were 1 base for V and 4 bases for J; bases not matched to a gene: 3. CDR3 size: 15 residues. CDR3 in DNA: TGTGCCAGCAGTGAAGGGCTAGCGGGAGCAGAGACCCAGTACTTC. This codes for CASSEGLAGAETQYF. The variable domain in full, with the rest retrieved from reference TRBV2 and TRBJ2-5, is EPEVTQTPSHQVTQMGQEVILRCVPISNHLYFYWYRQILGQKVEFLVSFYNNEISEKSEIFDDQFSVERPDGSNFTLKIRSTKLEDSAMYFCASSEGLAGAETQYFGPGTRLLVL.

At least ten counts were recorded for this clonotype. This chain connects TRBV10-3 to TRBJ2-3; D might be TRBD2 (5 bases). V was cut by 3 bases and J by 1 base, with 11 bases left in between. This CDR3 is 15 amino acids long. Germline V CDR1 and CDR2: ENHRY, SYGVKD. CDR3 in amino acids: CAISDEGVGTDTQYF. Written as DNA, the CDR3 is TGTGCCATCAGTGATGAGGGAGTCGGCACAGATACGCAGTATTTT.

Notes on this clonotype: A much larger clonotype is one base distant, so this may be a read error. This CDR3 reads CAWSTGAPGEQFF. The DNA for the CDR3 is TGTGCCTGGAGTACCGGGGCGCCGGGGGAGCAGTTCTTC. This rearrangement joins TRBV30 to TRBJ2-5; the D gene could be TRBD1 or TRBD2 (5 bases each). The J call may be mistaken, given a closer DNA end match to TRBJ2-1. Germline CDR1 GTSNPN, CDR2 SVGIG (reference sequence). CDR3 length equals 13 residues.

This clonotype was counted at least ten times. The CDR3 DNA follows: TGCAGTGCTAAGGAGGGAGACGGGTACGAGCAGTACTTC. It codes for CSAKEGDGYEQYF. The chain links TRBV20-1 to TRBJ2-7, with D possibly matching TRBD2 (6 bases). The germline CDR1 and CDR2 sequences are DFQATT and SNEGSKA (reference sequence). This CDR3 region has 13 residues. Between the trimmed V and J ends, which lost 4 bases and 4 bases, there was a span of 14 bases.

The gene calls are TRBV7-9 and TRBJ2-1; the match to TRBD2 covers 10 bases. Germline CDR1 and CDR2: SEHNR and FQNEAQ (reference sequence). The CDR3 spans 16 residues. Trimming at V came to 1 base and at J to 5 bases, leaving 5 bases not matched to a gene. CDR3 protein: CASSLVGLAANNEQFF. The CDR3 bases are TGTGCCAGCAGCTTAGTAGGACTAGCGGCAAACAATGAGCAGTTCTTC.

The sample holds one count of this clonotype. The V call is TRBV27, the J call TRBJ1-4; D is uncertain. The CDR3 spans 15 residues. The germline V and J ends were trimmed by 5 bases and 10 bases, with 20 bases remaining between them. Per the germline V gene, CDR1 is MNHEY and CDR2 is SMNVEV (reference sequence). Here the CDR3 reads CASSPSGVLGGKLFF. The DNA of the CDR3 is TGTGCCAGCAGTCCCTCGGGAGTCCTAGGCGGAAAACTGTTTTTT.

This clonotype was seen repeatedly, ten times or more. The gene calls are TRBV5-1 and TRBJ1-6; D call uncertain. This CDR3 region has 15 residues. V gave up 4 bases and J gave up 5 bases, with 13 bases separating them. Germline lookup yields CDR1 SGHRS and CDR2 YFSETQ. The DNA for the CDR3 is TGCGCCAGCAGCAAATCGGACCGCGATAATTCACCCCTCCACTTT. It yields the protein CASSKSDRDNSPLHF.

This clonotype was detected once. This chain uses TRBV20-1 with TRBJ2-1; 12 bases are shared with TRBD2. There are 14 residues in the CDR3. Germline V gene sequence: CDR1 DFQATT, CDR2 SNEGSKA (reference sequence). Unmatched junction bases numbered 5, after V lost 1 base and J lost 10 bases. CDR3 nucleotides: TGCAGTGCTAGAGGAGGACTAGCGGGATCCGAGCAGTTCTTC. Residues: CSARGGLAGSEQFF.

This clonotype was recorded a few times. The chain joins TRBV15 to TRBJ2-1; D call uncertain. V was pared by 4 bases and J by 5 bases, with 6 bases between. This CDR3 region has 12 residues. The germline V gene has CDR1 LNHNV and CDR2 YYDKDF (reference sequence). The CDR3 DNA follows: TGTGCCACCAGCAAAACGCACAATGAGCAGTTCTTC. It yields the protein CATSKTHNEQFF.

The chain links TRBV6-2 or TRBV6-3 to TRBJ1-2; tentatively, D is TRBD1 (5 bases). The CDR3 runs 14 residues. Germline assignment: CDR1 MNHEY and CDR2 SVGEGT. Trimming pared 5 bases from V and 5 bases from J, leaving 15 bases between. CDR3 coding DNA: TGTGCCAGCAGTGAAGTTGGGGCTGGGTATGGCTACACCTTC. Translation: CASSEVGAGYGYTF.

This clonotype was counted ten times or more. This chain joins TRBV27 and TRBJ2-1; 13 bases map to TRBD2. V shed 10 bases, J shed 5 bases, and the junction held 5 bases outside the gene matches. The CDR3 consists of 14 residues. CDR1 MNHEY and CDR2 SMNVEV come from the germline V gene (reference sequence). DNA of the CDR3: TGTGCCACCCAAGGACTAGCGGGAGACAATGAGCAGTTCTTC. Protein product: CATQGLAGDNEQFF.

This clonotype was counted only a few times. The chain combines TRBV18 with TRBJ2-3; 9 bases align to TRBD1. Trimming at V came to 6 bases and at J to 5 bases, leaving 9 bases not matched to a gene. The germline V gene has CDR1 KGHSH and CDR2 LQKENI. The length of the CDR3 is 15 residues. CDR3 loop: CASSPGTGRGDTQYF. The CDR3 bases are TGTGCCAGCTCCCCCGGGACAGGGCGAGGAGATACGCAGTATTTT.

The rearrangement links TRBV10-3 to TRBJ2-7; D gene unclear. This CDR3 is built from 11 residues. The germline gives CDR1 ENHRY, CDR2 SYGVKD. Trimming removed 3 bases at V and 11 bases at J, with 11 bases between. The DNA for the CDR3 is TGTGCCATCAGTGACTCACACCGGGAGTACTTC. It codes for CAISDSHREYF.

The chain has TRBV7-2 and TRBJ2-5; D not certain. Per germline, CDR1 SGHTA and CDR2 FQGNSA. The V and J ends lost 1 base and 2 bases respectively, with 11 bases between them. The CDR3 runs to 15 residues. The CDR3 nucleotides read TGTGCCAGCAGCTTAGGGATCGGTTGGCAAGAGACCCAGTACTTC. This gives the protein CASSLGIGWQETQYF. The full variable domain, in which reference TRBV7-2 and TRBJ2-5 provide the parts outside the CDR3, is GAGVSQSPSNKVTEKGKDVELRCDPISGHTALYWYRQSLGQGLEFLIYFQGNSAPDKSGLPSDRFSAERTGGSVSTLTIQRTQQEDSAVYLCASSLGIGWQETQYFGPGTRLLVL.

This clonotype was seen repeatedly, ten times or more. One end of the junction varies from germline; a read error may be responsible. The chain couples TRBV18 to TRBJ2-4; possibly TRBD1 for D (6 bases). This CDR3 is 12 amino acids long. Germline CDR1 reads KGHSH; CDR2 reads LQKENI. CDR3 nucleotide sequence: TGTGCCAGCTCCCCTCAAGGGGGAAATCGGTTCTTC. This gives the protein CASSPQGGNRFF.

The V and J genes are TRBV29-1 and TRBJ2-7; a weak D match, TRBD2 (5 bases). The CDR3 runs 12 residues. The V end lost 7 bases, the J end lost 1 base, and 11 bases lay between the germline ends. Germline V gene sequence: CDR1 SQVTM, CDR2 ANQGSEA. The CDR3 spells CSATGYSYEQYF. DNA of the CDR3: TGCAGCGCTACGGGGTATTCCTACGAGCAGTACTTC.

This clonotype was picked up a small number of times. The CDR3 region is CASSPGGTGGNQPQHF. DNA for the CDR3: TGTGCCAGCAGCCCCGGGGGGACAGGGGGCAATCAGCCCCAGCATTTT. The V and J genes are TRBV7-9 and TRBJ1-5, with 10 bases lining up with TRBD1. The CDR3 extends over 16 amino acids. V gave up 5 bases and J gave up 2 bases; unmatched junction bases: 6. CDR1 SEHNR and CDR2 FQNEAQ come from the germline V gene (reference sequence). Full variable domain (remainder filled in from reference TRBV7-9 and TRBJ1-5): DTGVSQNPRHKITKRGQNVTFRCDPISEHNRLYWYRQTLGQGPEFLTYFQNEAQLEKSRLLSDRFSAERPKGSFSTLEIQRTEQGDSAMYLCASSPGGTGGNQPQHFGDGTRLSIL.

This clonotype was seen ten or more times. The genes are TRBV7-2 and TRBJ2-3, with D maybe TRBD2 (5 bases). Per the germline V gene, CDR1 is SGHTA and CDR2 is FQGNSA. Deletions cut 5 bases from V and 11 bases from J, with 11 bases between. This CDR3 has 11 amino acids. CDR3 coding DNA: TGTGCCAGCAGCGAGGACTTGCTGCAGTATTTT. Translating it yields CASSEDLLQYF.

This chain connects TRBV14 to TRBJ2-5, with 7 bases fitting TRBD1. The germline gives CDR1 SGHDN, CDR2 FVKESK. The CDR3 is made up of 15 amino acids. V was clipped by 4 bases and J by 5 bases; unmatched bases: 10. For the CDR3, the DNA is TGTGCCAGCAGCCCTGGGACAGTCTTAGGGGAGACCCAGTACTTC. Its protein is CASSPGTVLGETQYF. Filled out from reference TRBV14 and TRBJ2-5, the complete variable domain reads EAGVTQFPSHSVIEKGQTVTLRCDPISGHDNLYWYRRVMGKEIKFLLHFVKESKQDESGMPNNRFLAERTGGTYSTLKVQPAELEDSGVYFCASSPGTVLGETQYFGPGTRLLVL.

This clonotype showed up just a few times. V usage is TRBV29-1 and J usage is TRBJ2-1, with 7 positions matching TRBD1. This CDR3 contains 15 residues. Trimming took 0 bases from V and 6 from J; bases not matched to a gene: 8. Germline V lookup: CDR1 SQVTM, CDR2 ANQGSEA. CDR3 sequence reads: CSVEDSTGWLNEQFF. As DNA, the CDR3 is TGCAGCGTTGAAGATTCGACAGGGTGGCTCAATGAGCAGTTCTTC.

This chain uses TRBV5-6 with TRBJ2-2; D not resolved. CDR1 is SGHDT and CDR2 is YYEEEE in the germline V gene. This CDR3 is built from 15 residues. V lost 4 bases and J lost 7, with 17 bases in between. The CDR3 region is CASSGIGYTIGELFF. The DNA of the CDR3 is TGTGCCAGCAGCGGGATTGGGTATACGATCGGGGAGCTGTTTTTT. Filled out from reference TRBV5-6 and TRBJ2-2, the complete variable domain reads DAGVTQSPTHLIKTRGQQVTLRCSPKSGHDTVSWYQQALGQGPQFIFQYYEEEERQRGNFPDRFSGHQFPNYSSELNVNALLLGDSALYLCASSGIGYTIGELFFGEGSRLTVL.

The genes are TRBV7-2 and TRBJ1-1; D gene ambiguous. The CDR3 sequence is 13 residues long. Germline V CDR1 and CDR2: SGHTA, FQGNSA. The germline V and J ends were trimmed by 3 bases and 3 bases, with 8 bases remaining between them. The CDR3: CASSFGWDTEAFF. The CDR3 nucleotides are TGTGCCAGCAGCTTTGGGTGGGACACTGAAGCTTTCTTT. The full variable domain, completed using reference TRBV7-2 and TRBJ1-1, is GAGVSQSPSNKVTEKGKDVELRCDPISGHTALYWYRQSLGQGLEFLIYFQGNSAPDKSGLPSDRFSAERTGGSVSTLTIQRTQQEDSAVYLCASSFGWDTEAFFGQGTRLTVV.

The J gene is TRBJ2-5, the V gene TRBV9; the D is unclear. V was shortened by 0 bases and J by 5 bases, with 14 bases between the two germline ends. CDR3 length: 15 amino acids. Germline V gene lookup returns CDR1 SGDLS and CDR2 YYNGEE. This chain's CDR3 is CASSVGPQSAETQYF. The CDR3 nucleotides are TGTGCCAGCAGCGTAGGTCCCCAGTCGGCGGAGACCCAGTACTTC.

This clonotype has at least ten counts. The chain carries TRBV7-9 and TRBJ2-1; TRBD2 matches at 7 bases. Trimming took 5 bases from V and 7 from J; bases not matched to a gene: 20. This CDR3 is built from 18 residues. Germline CDR1 SEHNR, CDR2 FQNEAQ (reference sequence). The CDR3 nucleotides read TGTGCCAGCAGCCCCCACCTGCGGGGAGCGGGAAGGTGGAATGAGCAGTTCTTC. This codes for CASSPHLRGAGRWNEQFF.

This clonotype was counted at least ten times. J is TRBJ2-3 and V is TRBV28, with 8 bases identical to TRBD2. The CDR3 loop spans 17 amino acids. V gave up 2 bases and J gave up 0 bases; unmatched junction bases: 7. CDR1 and CDR2 (germline): MDHEN, SYDVKM. CDR3 amino acids: CASSLAGGSVSTDTQYF. For the CDR3, the DNA is TGTGCCAGCAGTTTAGCGGGAGGCTCCGTTAGCACAGATACGCAGTATTTT.

This clonotype was seen many times. The chain recombines TRBV28 with TRBJ2-2; D gene uncertain. CDR1 and CDR2 from the germline V gene are MDHEN and SYDVKM. This CDR3 region has 13 residues. Between the trimmed V and J ends, which lost 7 bases and 8 bases, there was a span of 14 bases. CDR3 coding DNA: TGTGCCAGCACCGATAGAAGGTTAGGGGAGCTGTTTTTT. Amino acid sequence: CASTDRRLGELFF. Looking up the rest from reference TRBV28 and TRBJ2-2 gives the full variable domain: DVKVTQSSRYLVKRTGEKVFLECVQDMDHENMFWYRQDPGLGLRLIYFSYDVKMKEKGDIPEGYSVSREKKERFSLILESASTNQTSMYLCASTDRRLGELFFGEGSRLTVL.

This clonotype was detected many times. The gene calls are TRBV7-2 and TRBJ1-1; D might be TRBD1 (5 bases). This CDR3 is 12 amino acids long. The germline V and J ends were trimmed by 0 bases and 10 bases, with 9 bases remaining between them. In germline, CDR1 is SGHTA, CDR2 FQGNSA. CDR3 amino acids: CASSLAQGRAFF. CDR3 bases: TGTGCCAGCAGCTTAGCCCAGGGACGAGCTTTCTTT. Looking up the rest from reference TRBV7-2 and TRBJ1-1 gives the full variable domain: GAGVSQSPSNKVTEKGKDVELRCDPISGHTALYWYRQSLGQGLEFLIYFQGNSAPDKSGLPSDRFSAERTGGSVSTLTIQRTQQEDSAVYLCASSLAQGRAFFGQGTRLTVV.